These 26 T cell receptor beta chains were all obtained from the same sample, sequenced in a study of breast tumors, draining lymph nodes, adjacent tissues. Each CDR3 protein gets one entry after TCRdb re-called the multiplex PCR reads with MiXCR. The top ten clones hold over 3.5% of a sample with approximately 230,000 distinct CDR3 sequences, under 40% of them seen once. Samples came from axillary lymph nodes draining the breast cancer. Sequenced input: axillary lymph node tissue. The receptors were sampled from a female donor with breast cancer. Some clones in this sample may be carry-over from other donors' samples.

This clonotype has ten or more counts. V and J are TRBV15 and TRBJ1-5, with D tentatively TRBD1 (6 bases). The V end lost 0 bases, the J end lost 1 base, and 16 bases lay between the germline ends. The CDR3 spans 18 residues. Germline V CDR1 and CDR2: LNHNV, YYDKDF (reference sequence). CDR3 in amino acids: CATSRDLGGARSNQPQHF. Here the CDR3 DNA reads TGTGCCACCAGCAGAGACCTAGGGGGGGCGCGGAGCAATCAGCCCCAGCATTTT.

Of note for this clonotype: This may come from a read error, since a much larger clone is one base off. The final CDR3 position lacks the conserved phenylalanine or tryptophan, pointing to a likely read error. V gene TRBV7-9 combines with J gene TRBJ2-5; tentative D call: TRBD1 (5 bases). The CDR3 sequence is 14 residues long. V was cut by 3 bases and J by 5 bases, with 13 bases left in between. CDR1 and CDR2 from the germline V gene are SEHNR and FQNEAQ (reference sequence). CDR3 sequence: CASSFTGQIETQYL. The CDR3 nucleotides are TGTGCCAGCAGCTTTACAGGTCAGATCGAGACCCAGTACCTC.

This rearrangement joins TRBV12-3 or TRBV12-4 to TRBJ1-2, with TRBD1 identical over 10 bases. This CDR3 contains 15 residues. V trimming: 7 bases; J trimming: 3 bases; junction bases outside the gene matches: 8. CDR3 in DNA: TGTGCCAGCATCCACTTCGGGACAGGGGACTATGGCTACACCTTC. Protein product: CASIHFGTGDYGYTF.

In this sample, this clonotype turned up many times. The chain joins TRBV20-1 to TRBJ2-1, with 11 bases that match TRBD2. The CDR3 has 12 amino acids. CDR1 and CDR2 (germline): DFQATT, SNEGSKA (reference sequence). V was clipped by 5 bases and J by 9 bases; unmatched bases: 3. CDR3 in amino acids: CSAPTSGTEQFF. The CDR3 DNA sequence: TGCAGTGCTCCGACTAGCGGGACTGAGCAGTTCTTC.

J is TRBJ2-5 and V is TRBV20-1, with TRBD1 identical over 7 bases. Germline lookup yields CDR1 DFQATT and CDR2 SNEGSKA (reference sequence). CDR3 length equals 13 residues. Trimming took 2 bases from V and 5 from J; bases not matched to a gene: 5. CDR3 nucleotides: TGCAGTGCTAGAAAGGGGGCAGAGGAGACCCAGTACTTC. Translation: CSARKGAEETQYF.

This clonotype appeared a single time. The rearrangement links TRBV20-1 to TRBJ2-1; D could derive from TRBD1 or TRBD2 (5 bases each). Germline V CDR1 and CDR2: DFQATT, SNEGSKA (reference sequence). The CDR3 totals 13 residues. V was trimmed by 6 bases and J by 8 bases, leaving 17 bases between them. The CDR3 bases are TGCAGTGCAAAACCAGGGAGCGGCCATGAGCAGTTCTTC. This translates into CSAKPGSGHEQFF.

This clonotype has a count of ten or more. The chain joins TRBV2 to TRBJ2-3; TRBD1 matches at 9 bases. Germline-derived CDR1 and CDR2 are SNHLY and FYNNEI. Unmatched junction bases numbered 6, after V lost 6 bases and J lost 8 bases. This CDR3 has 13 amino acids. The CDR3 DNA reads as TGTGCCAGCAGGGGACAGGGATTCGGTACGCAGTATTTT. Amino acid sequence: CASRGQGFGTQYF.

The chain carries TRBV30 and TRBJ1-6; TRBD1 agrees at 7 bases. The CDR3 runs to 15 residues. V lost 4 bases, J lost 7 bases, and 10 bases stayed unmatched. Germline V gene data show CDR1 as GTSNPN and CDR2 as SVGIG (reference sequence). Here the CDR3 DNA reads TGTGCCTGGATGCCCCCCGGGACAGACAATTCACCCCTCCACTTT. Translated: CAWMPPGTDNSPLHF.

This clonotype has at least ten counts. The chain carries TRBV19 and TRBJ2-2; 14 positions match TRBD2. Losses at the gene ends were 5 bases for V and 9 bases for J; bases not matched to a gene: 8. Germline CDR1 and CDR2: LNHDA and SQIVND (reference sequence). CDR3 length: 16 residues. CDR3 amino acids: CASSVTSGRGERELFF. The CDR3 DNA sequence: TGTGCCAGTAGTGTGACTAGCGGGAGGGGGGAACGGGAGCTGTTTTTT.

This clonotype was detected many times. The rearrangement joins TRBV12-3 or TRBV12-4 to TRBJ1-5; a possible D gene is TRBD1 (6 bases). The CDR3 contains 14 residues. V was cut by 3 bases and J by 4 bases, with 10 bases left in between. CDR3 bases: TGTGCCAGCAGTTTCGCGGACAGTAATCAGCCCCAGCATTTT. It translates to CASSFADSNQPQHF.

In this sample, this clonotype turned up many times. This sequence joins TRBV3-1 and TRBJ2-5; the D is unclear. Germline loops: CDR1 LGHDT, CDR2 YNNKEL (reference sequence). Trimming pared 5 bases from V and 2 bases from J, leaving 15 bases between. There are 15 residues in the CDR3. The DNA for the CDR3 is TGTGCCAGCAGCACCGCTTGGGGTGCACAAGAGACCCAGTACTTC. Protein product: CASSTAWGAQETQYF.

The chain joins TRBV15 to TRBJ1-2; perhaps TRBD1 as D (5 bases). CDR3 length: 14 residues. Trimming removed 3 bases at V and 7 bases at J, with 15 bases between. Germline values: CDR1 LNHNV, CDR2 YYDKDF (reference sequence). This chain's CDR3 is CATSSLDQGSGYTF. In DNA, the CDR3 is TGTGCCACCAGCAGCTTGGACCAGGGAAGTGGCTACACCTTC.

This clonotype was counted many times. J is TRBJ2-5 and V is TRBV7-9, with 8 bases identical to TRBD2. Looked up from germline, CDR1 is SEHNR and CDR2 is FQNEAQ (reference sequence). Losses at the gene ends were 1 base for V and 4 bases for J; bases not matched to a gene: 11. The CDR3 sequence is 17 residues long. CDR3 amino acids: CASSLVPTPREGETQYF. DNA of the CDR3: TGTGCCAGCAGCTTAGTGCCGACCCCTCGGGAGGGAGAGACCCAGTACTTC. The full variable domain, its missing parts supplied by reference TRBV7-9 and TRBJ2-5, is DTGVSQNPRHKITKRGQNVTFRCDPISEHNRLYWYRQTLGQGPEFLTYFQNEAQLEKSRLLSDRFSAERPKGSFSTLEIQRTEQGDSAMYLCASSLVPTPREGETQYFGPGTRLLVL.

The chain uses TRBV2 and TRBJ2-7; unclear D gene. The germline CDR1 and CDR2 sequences are SNHLY and FYNNEI. V was pared by 6 bases and J by 2 bases, with 8 bases between. The CDR3 is 12 amino acids. The CDR3 DNA sequence: TGTGCCAGCAGGATTGGAACCTACGAGCAGTACTTC. This translates into CASRIGTYEQYF.

The V and J genes are TRBV29-1 and TRBJ2-7; perhaps TRBD1 as D (6 bases). Trimming removed 4 bases at V and 2 bases at J, with 12 bases between. The CDR3 is made up of 13 amino acids. The germline CDR1 and CDR2 sequences are SQVTM and ANQGSEA. The CDR3 loop is CSVVGQIPYEQYF. CDR3 in DNA: TGCAGCGTTGTAGGACAGATTCCCTACGAGCAGTACTTC.

This clonotype has ten or more counts. The chain uses TRBV7-9 and TRBJ2-1, with D perhaps matching TRBD2 (6 bases). Trimming removed 2 bases from V and 8 bases from J, with 7 bases in between. The length of the CDR3 is 12 residues. Germline V gene sequence: CDR1 SEHNR, CDR2 FQNEAQ (reference sequence). CDR3 sequence reads: CASSLWGDEQFF. The CDR3 region has the DNA TGTGCCAGCAGCTTATGGGGGGATGAGCAGTTCTTC.

This clonotype has ten or more counts. The rearrangement joins TRBV7-2 to TRBJ2-2; 9 bases are a match to TRBD1. This CDR3 spans 13 amino acids. V lost 5 bases, J lost 7 bases, and 2 bases stayed unmatched. Germline assignment: CDR1 SGHTA and CDR2 FQGNSA. The CDR3: CASSMTGGGELFF. CDR3 sequence (DNA): TGTGCCAGCAGCATGACAGGGGGCGGGGAGCTGTTTTTT.

The table lists this clonotype with a few counts. The chain uses TRBV18 and TRBJ2-3, with D unresolved. With 2 bases removed from V and 0 bases from J, the gap between germline ends came to 6 bases. CDR3 size: 14 residues. Germline V gene data show CDR1 as KGHSH and CDR2 as LQKENI. This CDR3 reads CASSPVASTDTQYF. The DNA for the CDR3 is TGTGCCAGCTCACCAGTGGCGAGCACAGATACGCAGTATTTT.

This clonotype was seen ten or more times. A much larger clone is a single base away; this may be a read error. The chain is built from TRBV20-1 and TRBJ1-2; 7 bases agree with TRBD1. Losses at the gene ends were 0 bases for V and 10 bases for J; bases not matched to a gene: 8. CDR1 and CDR2 (germline): DFQATT, SNEGSKA (reference sequence). This CDR3 contains 13 residues. The CDR3 DNA is TGCAGTGCTAGAGATGACAGGGATCGAGCCTACACCTTC. This gives the protein CSARDDRDRAYTF.

This clonotype was seen ten or more times. The chain uses TRBV20-1 and TRBJ2-7, with 10 bases identical to TRBD2. The CDR3 has 16 residues. V was pared by 5 bases and J by 4 bases, with 14 bases of the junction left unmatched. CDR1 and CDR2 (germline): DFQATT, SNEGSKA (reference sequence). CDR3 sequence: CSAGPSGSGREYEQYF. CDR3 in DNA: TGCAGTGCTGGCCCCTCCGGGAGCGGGAGGGAGTACGAGCAGTACTTC.

This clonotype occurred a few times. The CDR3, as DNA: TGTGCCATCAATGGGGGCCTAAGGGGGACTGAAGCTTTCTTT. It yields the protein CAINGGLRGTEAFF. The rearrangement uses TRBV2 and TRBJ1-1, with D possibly matching TRBD1 (6 bases). The length of the CDR3 is 14 residues. Germline V gene data show CDR1 as SNHLY and CDR2 as FYNNEI. V was trimmed by 10 bases and J by 5 bases, leaving 20 bases between them.

This chain uses TRBV6-5 with TRBJ1-2, with 9 bases fitting TRBD1. Germline CDR1 and CDR2: MNHEY and SVGAGI. This CDR3 spans 14 amino acids. V lost 8 bases to trimming and J lost 7 bases; unmatched junction nucleotides: 11. DNA of the CDR3: TGTGCCAGCCAGAAGGGACAGGGTCGTCTTGGCTACACCTTC. Translated, it gives CASQKGQGRLGYTF.

This clonotype appeared many times. This chain links TRBV6-5 with TRBJ1-3, with a weak D call TRBD1 (6 bases). Germline assignment: CDR1 MNHEY and CDR2 SVGAGI. The CDR3 is made up of 16 amino acids. V was clipped by 8 bases and J by 0 bases, with 17 bases between them. The CDR3 spells CASGKGGADSGNTIYF. The CDR3 DNA reads TGTGCCAGCGGAAAGGGGGGAGCCGACTCTGGAAACACCATATATTTT.

This clonotype was observed a few times. The chain joins TRBV11-2 to TRBJ2-1, with D perhaps given as TRBD1 or TRBD2 (5 bases each). Between the trimmed V and J ends, which lost 4 bases and 8 bases, there was a span of 12 bases. There are 13 residues in the CDR3. The germline gives CDR1 SGHAT, CDR2 FQNNGV. The CDR3 region has the DNA TGTGCCAGCAGCTCCGGGACCAACCATGAGCAGTTCTTC. Residues: CASSSGTNHEQFF.

This clonotype turned up a few times. This may stem from a read error, because a much larger clone lies one nucleotide away. The conserved final phenylalanine or tryptophan is absent from the CDR3, which likely points to a read error. This sequence joins TRBV19 and TRBJ1-2, with 9 bases identical to TRBD1. The CDR3 has 14 residues. Germline V gene lookup returns CDR1 LNHDA and CDR2 SQIVND (reference sequence). The ends lost 7 bases at V and 3 bases at J; junction bases unmatched: 6. CDR3 amino acids: CASNSRQGDYGYTL. The CDR3, as DNA: TGTGCCAGTAATTCAAGACAGGGGGACTATGGCTACACCCTC.

This clonotype was observed many times. The rearrangement links TRBV20-1 to TRBJ1-5; D unresolved. Germline V CDR1 and CDR2: DFQATT, SNEGSKA (reference sequence). Trimming took off 3 bases at V and 3 bases at J, with 6 bases between the two ends. There are 12 residues in the CDR3. CDR3 in amino acids: CSASNPNQPQHF. The CDR3 bases are TGCAGTGCTAGTAACCCCAATCAGCCCCAGCATTTT.